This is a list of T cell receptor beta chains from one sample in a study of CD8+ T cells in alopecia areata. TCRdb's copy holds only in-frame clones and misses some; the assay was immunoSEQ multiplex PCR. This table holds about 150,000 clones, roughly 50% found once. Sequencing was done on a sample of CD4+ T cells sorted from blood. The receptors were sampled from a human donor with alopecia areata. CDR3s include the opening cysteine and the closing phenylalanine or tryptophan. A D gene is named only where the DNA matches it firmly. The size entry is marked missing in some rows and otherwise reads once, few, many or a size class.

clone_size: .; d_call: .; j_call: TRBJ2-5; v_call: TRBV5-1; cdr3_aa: CASSLGLGETQYF; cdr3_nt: TGCGCCAGCAGCTTGGGCCTCGGAGAGACCCAGTACTTC
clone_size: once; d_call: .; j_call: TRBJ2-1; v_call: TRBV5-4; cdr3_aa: CASSLVGIARNEQFF; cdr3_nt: TGTGCCAGCAGCTTGGTGGGTATTGCTCGGAATGAGCAGTTCTTC
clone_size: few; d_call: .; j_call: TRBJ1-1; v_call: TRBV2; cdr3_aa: CASRAGPMNTEAFF; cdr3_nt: TGTGCCAGCAGAGCCGGACCGATGAACACTGAAGCTTTCTTT
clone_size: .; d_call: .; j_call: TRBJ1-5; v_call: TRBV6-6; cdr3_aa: CASIGGNQPQHF; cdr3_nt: TGTGCCAGCATTGGCGGGAATCAGCCCCAGCATTTT
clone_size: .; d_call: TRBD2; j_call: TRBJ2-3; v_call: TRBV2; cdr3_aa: CASRELAEITDTQYF; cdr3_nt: TGTGCCAGCAGGGAACTAGCGGAGATCACAGATACGCAGTATTTT
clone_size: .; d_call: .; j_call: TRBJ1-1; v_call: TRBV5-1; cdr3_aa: CASDESGQNTEAFF; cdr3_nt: TGCGCCAGCGACGAGTCAGGGCAGAACACTGAAGCTTTCTTT
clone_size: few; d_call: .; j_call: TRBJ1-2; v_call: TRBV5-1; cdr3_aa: CASSLEWANYGYTF; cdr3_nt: TGCGCCAGCAGCTTGGAATGGGCTAACTATGGCTACACCTTC
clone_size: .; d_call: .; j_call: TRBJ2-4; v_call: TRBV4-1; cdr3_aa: CASSLTGLMKNIQYF; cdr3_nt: TGCGCCAGCAGCCTAACCGGACTGATGAAAAACATTCAGTACTTC
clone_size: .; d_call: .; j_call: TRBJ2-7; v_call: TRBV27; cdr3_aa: CASSDGRPYEQYF; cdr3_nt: TGTGCCAGCAGTGATGGCCGTCCCTACGAGCAGTACTTC
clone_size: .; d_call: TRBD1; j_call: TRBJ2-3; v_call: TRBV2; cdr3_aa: CARRQGSGDTQYF; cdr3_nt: TGTGCCAGAAGACAGGGTTCCGGAGATACGCAGTATTTT
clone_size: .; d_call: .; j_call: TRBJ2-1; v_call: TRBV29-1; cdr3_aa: CSVPFPGTRNNEQFF; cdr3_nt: TGCAGCGTCCCATTTCCCGGGACTCGAAACAATGAGCAGTTCTTC
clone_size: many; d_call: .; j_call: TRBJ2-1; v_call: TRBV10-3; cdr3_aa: CAISESTGSYYNEQFF; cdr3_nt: TGTGCCATCAGTGAGTCTACGGGGAGCTATTACAATGAGCAGTTCTTC
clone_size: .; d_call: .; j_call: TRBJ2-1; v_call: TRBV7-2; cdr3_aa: CASSFVAGVRNEQFF; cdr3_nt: TGTGCCAGCAGCTTCGTGGCAGGGGTTAGAAATGAGCAGTTCTTC
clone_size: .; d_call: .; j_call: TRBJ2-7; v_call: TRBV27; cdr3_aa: CASSSRTEYSYEQYF; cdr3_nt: TGTGCCAGCAGTTCAAGGACGGAGTACTCCTACGAGCAGTACTTC
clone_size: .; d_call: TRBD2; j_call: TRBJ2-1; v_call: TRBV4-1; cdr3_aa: CASSQDPAGANYNEQFF; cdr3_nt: TGCGCCAGCAGCCAAGATCCAGCGGGAGCTAATTACAATGAGCAGTTCTTC
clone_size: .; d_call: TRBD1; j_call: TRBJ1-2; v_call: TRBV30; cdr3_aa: CANRDRAAYGYTF; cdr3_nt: TGTGCCAACCGGGACAGGGCGGCCTATGGCTACACCTTC
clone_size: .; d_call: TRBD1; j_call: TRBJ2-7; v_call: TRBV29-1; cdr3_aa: CSAGQGSYEQYF; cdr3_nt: TGCAGCGCGGGACAGGGCTCCTACGAGCAGTACTTC
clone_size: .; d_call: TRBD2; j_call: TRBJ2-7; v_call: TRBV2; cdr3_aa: CASSEREGFYEQYF; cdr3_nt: TGTGCCAGCAGTGAGCGGGAGGGGTTCTACGAGCAGTACTTC
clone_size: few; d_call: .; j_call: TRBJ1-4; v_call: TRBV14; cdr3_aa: CASSQVPEKLFF; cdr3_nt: TGTGCCAGCAGCCAAGTTCCAGAAAAACTGTTTTTT
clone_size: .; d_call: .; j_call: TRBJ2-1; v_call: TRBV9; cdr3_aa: CASSVGGSQTGNEQFF; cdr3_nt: TGTGCCAGCAGCGTAGGGGGGAGCCAAACGGGCAATGAGCAGTTCTTC
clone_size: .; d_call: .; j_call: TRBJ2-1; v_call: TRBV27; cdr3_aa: CASSSRLGVGPYNEQFF; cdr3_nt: TGTGCCAGCAGTTCGCGCCTGGGGGTCGGGCCCTACAATGAGCAGTTCTTC
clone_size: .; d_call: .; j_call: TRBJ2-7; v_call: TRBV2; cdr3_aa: CASRPGGTYEQYF; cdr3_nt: TGTGCCAGTCGTCCCGGGGGTACGTACGAGCAGTACTTC
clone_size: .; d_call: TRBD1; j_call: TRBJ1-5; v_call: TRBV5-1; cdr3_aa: CASSRQGPQPQHF; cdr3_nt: TGCGCCAGCAGCCGACAGGGACCTCAGCCCCAGCATTTT